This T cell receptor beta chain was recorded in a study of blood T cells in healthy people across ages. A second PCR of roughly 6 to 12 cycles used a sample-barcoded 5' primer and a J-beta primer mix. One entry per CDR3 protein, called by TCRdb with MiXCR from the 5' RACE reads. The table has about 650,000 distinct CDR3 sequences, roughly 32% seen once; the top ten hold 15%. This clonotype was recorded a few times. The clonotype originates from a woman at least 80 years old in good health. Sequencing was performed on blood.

The CDR3 here is CSAIMGARLGNQPQHF. The CDR3 DNA reads as TGCAGTGCTATAATGGGGGCGAGGCTCGGCAATCAGCCCCAGCATTTT. The chain combines TRBV20-1 with TRBJ1-5; D possibly corresponds to TRBD1 (6 bases). This CDR3 is 16 amino acids long. Trimming left V 4 bases short and J 2 bases short, with 18 bases between. In germline, CDR1 is DFQATT, CDR2 SNEGSKA (reference sequence).